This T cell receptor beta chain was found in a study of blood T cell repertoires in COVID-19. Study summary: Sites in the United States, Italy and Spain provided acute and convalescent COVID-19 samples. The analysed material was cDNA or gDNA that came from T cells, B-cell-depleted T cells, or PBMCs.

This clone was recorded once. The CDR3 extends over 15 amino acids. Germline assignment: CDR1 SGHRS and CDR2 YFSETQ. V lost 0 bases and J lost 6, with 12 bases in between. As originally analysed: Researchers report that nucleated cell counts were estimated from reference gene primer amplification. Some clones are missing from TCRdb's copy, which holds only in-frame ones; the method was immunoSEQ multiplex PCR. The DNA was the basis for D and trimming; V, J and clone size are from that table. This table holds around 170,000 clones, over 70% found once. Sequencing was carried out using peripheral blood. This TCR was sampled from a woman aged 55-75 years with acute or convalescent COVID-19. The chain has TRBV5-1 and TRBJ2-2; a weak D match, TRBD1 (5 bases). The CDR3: CASSLVAGMSGELFF. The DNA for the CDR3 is TGCGCCAGCAGCTTGGTCGCAGGGATGTCCGGGGAGCTGTTTTTT.